A selection of T cell receptor beta chains follows, all from one sample in a study of response to subunit inactivated influenza vaccine. In TCRdb, the RT-PCR reads were re-called with MiXCR into one record per CDR3 protein. The data hold a few hundred thousand distinct CDR3 sequences, with just over 20% observed a single time. The sequences come from PBMCs from blood, collected less than 22 months after vaccination. The source is a man between 50 and 69 years old who received an inactivated influenza vaccine. The CDR3 runs from the conserved cysteine through the conserved F or W. A D gene is named only where the DNA matches it firmly. Clone size is shown for a subset of rows, as once, few, many or a class of expanded clone.

d_call clone_size j_call v_call cdr3_aa cdr3_nt
TRBD2 . TRBJ2-1 TRBV5-6 CASSSTGGGFYNEQFF TGTGCCAGCAGCTCAACAGGCGGGGGATTCTACAATGAGCAGTTCTTC
TRBD2 few TRBJ2-7 TRBV5-1 CASSREGSYEQYF TGCGCCAGCAGTCGGGAGGGGTCCTACGAGCAGTACTTC
. . TRBJ2-1 TRBV30 CAWNRGYNNEQFF TGTGCCTGGAATAGGGGGTATAACAATGAGCAGTTCTTC
. few TRBJ1-5 TRBV12-3/TRBV12-4 CASSVGLGRTQPQHF TGTGCCAGCAGCGTAGGCCTGGGTAGGACTCAGCCCCAGCATTTT
. . TRBJ2-3 TRBV4-3 CASSPDKATDTQYF TGCGCCAGCAGCCCTGACAAGGCCACAGATACGCAGTATTTT
. . TRBJ1-2 TRBV12-3/TRBV12-4 CASLHAGDYGYTF TGTGCCAGCCTTCACGCAGGGGACTATGGCTACACCTTC
. few TRBJ2-7 TRBV10-3 CAISGDKSSYEQYF TGTGCCATCAGTGGGGACAAGAGCTCCTACGAGCAGTACTTC
. . TRBJ1-1 TRBV4-2 CASSQEYGTEAFF TGTGCCAGCAGCCAAGAATACGGGACTGAAGCTTTCTTT
TRBD2 many TRBJ2-7 TRBV19 CASSSPSLAGVDEQYF TGTGCCAGTAGTTCCCCGTCCCTAGCGGGAGTTGACGAGCAGTACTTC
. . TRBJ2-7 TRBV7-9 CASSPRLTYEQYF TGTGCCAGCAGCCCTCGACTGACCTACGAGCAGTACTTC
. . TRBJ2-7 TRBV15 CATSRDPESYEQYF TGTGCCACCAGCAGAGATCCGGAATCCTACGAGCAGTACTTC
TRBD2 once TRBJ2-7 TRBV7-2 CASSSSGTRYEQYF TGTGCCAGCAGCTCCTCCGGGACTAGGTACGAGCAGTACTTC
. . TRBJ1-5 TRBV2 CASSGPRDKLKPQHF TGTGCCAGCAGTGGCCCCCGGGACAAACTAAAGCCCCAGCATTTT
TRBD1 many TRBJ1-1 TRBV20-1 CSAQAGGMNTEAFF TGCAGTGCTCAGGCAGGGGGAATGAACACTGAAGCTTTCTTT
. . TRBJ1-5 TRBV6-5 CASGVQPQHF TGTGCCAGCGGGGTTCAGCCCCAGCATTTT
. few TRBJ1-4 TRBV3-1 CASSLRRRGKLFF TGTGCCAGCAGCCTCAGAAGGAGGGGAAAACTGTTTTTT
TRBD2 few TRBJ2-5 TRBV20-1 CSTEGLVQETQYF TGCAGTACCGAGGGACTAGTTCAAGAGACCCAGTACTTC
. . TRBJ2-7 TRBV29-1 CSVRFSYEQYF TGCAGCGTCAGGTTCTCCTACGAGCAGTACTTC
. . TRBJ2-5 TRBV12-3/TRBV12-4 CASSFSRRNQETQYF TGTGCCAGCAGTTTCTCTCGTAGAAATCAAGAGACCCAGTACTTC
. few TRBJ1-6 TRBV6-2/TRBV6-3 CASVTGSSYNSPLHF TGTGCCAGCGTTACAGGGAGCTCCTATAATTCACCCCTCCACTTT
. . TRBJ1-5 TRBV27 CASSSVTGNQPQHF TGTGCCAGCAGTTCCGTTACAGGAAATCAGCCCCAGCATTTT
TRBD1 few TRBJ1-2 TRBV27 CASRNYLTGGRYGYTF TGTGCCAGCAGAAACTATTTGACAGGGGGTCGGTATGGCTACACCTTC
. few TRBJ2-1 TRBV30 CAWSVPGGQLGIF TGTGCCTGGAGTGTCCCCGGAGGGCAATTAGGAATCTTC
. many TRBJ1-5 TRBV7-2 CASSSRTRRSLFQPQHF TGTGCCAGCAGCTCCCGGACCAGAAGGTCGTTGTTTCAGCCCCAGCATTTT
. . TRBJ1-2 TRBV20-1 CSARGVYGYTF TGCAGTGCTAGAGGGGTCTATGGCTACACCTTC
. . TRBJ1-6 TRBV20-1 CSATPRTDGPLHF TGCAGTGCTACCCCTCGGACAGACGGCCCCCTCCACTTT
. many TRBJ2-7 TRBV20-1 CSARDYRKGSYEQYF TGCAGTGCTAGAGATTACAGAAAAGGGTCCTACGAGCAGTACTTC
TRBD1 . TRBJ2-1 TRBV28 CASSLPGTGSYNEQFF TGTGCCAGCAGTTTACCCGGGACAGGGTCTTACAATGAGCAGTTCTTC
. few TRBJ1-2 TRBV5-1 CASSLGEGNRPYGYTF TGCGCCAGCAGCTTGGGTGAGGGGAACAGACCTTATGGCTACACCTTC
. . TRBJ1-5 TRBV7-9 CASSLGGKQPQHF TGTGCCAGCAGCTTAGGGGGGAAACAGCCCCAGCATTTT
TRBD2 . TRBJ2-6 TRBV5-1 CASSYGREPPGANVLTF TGCGCCAGCAGCTATGGGAGGGAGCCTCCTGGGGCCAACGTCCTGACTTTC
. few TRBJ2-7 TRBV20-1 CSARDQGSGYEQYF TGCAGTGCTAGAGATCAAGGGTCAGGGTACGAGCAGTACTTC
. few TRBJ1-6 TRBV10-3 CATRDTGIGSPLHF TGTGCCACGAGGGACACAGGGATCGGTTCACCCCTCCACTTT
. few TRBJ1-1 TRBV7-2 CASSLSVLVTEAFF TGTGCCAGCAGCTTATCGGTGTTGGTCACTGAAGCTTTCTTT
TRBD1 few TRBJ1-5 TRBV6-2/TRBV6-3 CASSYWDRDLNQPQHF TGTGCCAGCAGTTACTGGGACAGGGACTTGAATCAGCCCCAGCATTTT
. . TRBJ1-5 TRBV20-1 CSARRGNQPQHF TGCAGTGCCCGTCGGGGGAATCAGCCCCAGCATTTT
TRBD2 few TRBJ2-1 TRBV6-2/TRBV6-3 CASSYPQSGRPNQFF TGTGCCAGCAGTTACCCCCAAAGCGGGAGGCCCAATCAATTCTTC
TRBD2 . TRBJ2-7 TRBV4-3 CASSQDRLAGGRGEQYF TGCGCCAGCAGCCAAGATCGACTAGCGGGAGGACGGGGGGAGCAGTACTTC
. many TRBJ1-1 TRBV7-9 CASSLLGEETFF TGTGCCAGCAGCTTGCTAGGGGAGGAAACTTTCTTT
TRBD2 few TRBJ2-3 TRBV7-8 CASRSWEGTTDTQYF TGTGCCAGCAGATCATGGGAGGGAACCACAGATACGCAGTATTTT
TRBD2 . TRBJ2-2 TRBV4-3 CASSQGGRLAGRGELFF TGCGCCAGCAGCCAAGGAGGCCGCCTAGCGGGACGCGGGGAGCTGTTTTTT
. . TRBJ2-7 TRBV20-1 CCARDGTPGSYEQYF TGCTGTGCTAGAGATGGTACGCCGGGGTCCTACGAGCAGTACTTC
. few TRBJ2-7 TRBV4-3 CASSQVWAGPMAPSSYEQYF TGCGCCAGCAGCCAAGTGTGGGCAGGGCCAATGGCCCCTAGCTCCTACGAGCAGTACTTC
TRBD2 . TRBJ2-1 TRBV6-2/TRBV6-3 CASSYSRTSGFLPSGSFF TGTGCCAGCAGTTACTCTCGGACTAGCGGGTTTCTCCCAAGTGGTTCGTTCTTC
. . TRBJ2-7 TRBV11-2 CASRSPFRSAGKSYEQYF TGTGCCAGCAGAAGTCCTTTTCGCTCGGCAGGGAAGTCCTACGAGCAGTACTTC
. few TRBJ1-1 TRBV20-1 CSAKSLRNTEAFF TGCAGTGCTAAGAGTTTAAGGAACACTGAAGCTTTCTTT
TRBD1 . TRBJ2-1 TRBV12-3/TRBV12-4 CASSPTTGGGYNEQFF TGTGCCAGCAGTCCGACCACAGGGGGCGGTTACAATGAGCAGTTCTTC
. few TRBJ1-1 TRBV7-9 CASSLQAPNTEAFF TGTGCCAGCAGCTTACAGGCCCCGAACACTGAAGCTTTCTTT
. . TRBJ2-3 TRBV19 CASSIPGSADTQYF TGTGCCAGTAGTATTCCCGGGTCCGCAGATACGCAGTATTTT
. . TRBJ2-3 TRBV7-2 CASSLLVASPDTQYF TGTGCCAGCAGCTTACTTGTAGCCTCACCAGATACGCAGTATTTT
. few TRBJ1-2 TRBV19 CASTTPRGASYGYTF TGTGCCAGTACCACCCCGCGCGGGGCCAGCTATGGCTACACCTTC
. few TRBJ1-6 TRBV20-1 CSASDPRGNSPLHF TGCAGTGCTAGTGATCCCAGGGGAAATTCACCCCTCCACTTT
. . TRBJ2-1 TRBV7-2 CASSLRWREGEQFF TGTGCCAGCAGCTTACGATGGCGGGAAGGTGAGCAGTTCTTC
. . TRBJ1-2 TRBV20-1 CSAERLPSYGYTF TGCAGTGCTGAGCGACTGCCTAGCTATGGCTACACCTTC
. few TRBJ2-7 TRBV27 CASGEQGRTYEQYF TGTGCCAGTGGGGAACAGGGGAGGACCTACGAGCAGTACTTC
TRBD1 few TRBJ1-1 TRBV28 CASTSWDRSNTEAFF TGTGCCAGCACATCCTGGGACAGGTCGAACACTGAAGCTTTCTTT